This TCR beta chain was observed in a study of radiation and T cells in renal cell carcinoma. Study in general: Nephrectomy followed 15 Gy stereotactic body radiation by 4 weeks.

TCRdb keeps only in-frame clones here, not all; method: immunoSEQ multiplex PCR. The repertoire holds some 100,000 clones, with 82% as singletons. Germline loops: CDR1 KGHSH, CDR2 LQKENI. CDR3 length: 17 residues. V shed 6 bases, J shed 4 bases, and the junction held 8 bases outside the gene matches. The time point was: baseline pretreatment blood. Treatment indicated: 15 Gy SBRT to primary tumor, nephrectomy 4 weeks later. Serial blood draws occurred at baseline and 2 and 4 weeks post-SBRT. The sequences come from blood, collected from a patient whose treatment included radiotherapy and nephrectomy. This rearrangement joins TRBV18 to TRBJ2-1; 14 positions match TRBD2. This receptor was identified in a man aged 60-69 years with renal cell carcinoma. CDR3 in amino acids: CASSPGLAGGSYNEQFF. The CDR3 DNA follows: TGTGCCAGCTCCCCCGGACTAGCGGGAGGATCGTACAATGAGCAGTTCTTC.